The source of this TCR beta chain is a study of cytomegalovirus exposure and HLA in healthy donors. Points on this clone: What it recognizes is unknown.

Regarding the study as a whole: A later analysis reportedly found that, within productive TCRs, an Asian-associated ancestry cluster had fewer N-insertions than the mean observed across the roughly 670 donors. There were a few CMV-associated chains whose specificity for CMV antigens was confirmed in vitro.

Vbeta (60) and Jbeta (13) primers were used in the PCR. Clones were read by immunoSEQ multiplex PCR, and TCRdb kept only the in-frame ones, dropping some. Of about 150,000 clones listed, 77% are singletons. Sequencing used PBMCs. The TCR comes from a male donor in good health and CMV-seronegative.

The CDR3 loop reads CASGLVGGYTF. The CDR3 nucleotides are TGTGCTAGTGGTTTGGTCGGTGGCTACACCTTC. The chain recombines TRBV12-5 with TRBJ1-2; D unresolved. This CDR3 has 11 residues. Trimming stripped 0 bases from V and 7 bases from J, with 3 bases between. Per germline, CDR1 LGHNT and CDR2 FRNRAP.